This T cell receptor (beta chain) was sequenced during a study of T cell responses to AZD1222 COVID-19 vaccine. Findings and limits, study-wide: The donor cohort was predominantly white British with a female majority, and clonal diversity may have been underestimated.

Comment on this clone: Its antigen is currently unknown. One end of the junction is discordant with germline, which a read error may explain.

Germline V gene data show CDR1 as SGHTA and CDR2 as FQGNSA. This CDR3 is 15 amino acids long. Here immunoSEQ multiplex PCR was the method, and the copy in TCRdb shows in-frame clones only, minus some. Of about 140,000 clones listed, roughly 90% are singletons. The gene calls are TRBV7-2 and TRBJ1-1, with D hard to call. The TCR was taken from an adult in good health. The sample in question was peripheral blood, obtained on day 0 of AZD1222 vaccination. DNA of the CDR3: TGTGCCAGCAGCTTATATCGGATGGGGAACGCTGAAGCTTTCTTT. Protein sequence: CASSLYRMGNAEAFF.